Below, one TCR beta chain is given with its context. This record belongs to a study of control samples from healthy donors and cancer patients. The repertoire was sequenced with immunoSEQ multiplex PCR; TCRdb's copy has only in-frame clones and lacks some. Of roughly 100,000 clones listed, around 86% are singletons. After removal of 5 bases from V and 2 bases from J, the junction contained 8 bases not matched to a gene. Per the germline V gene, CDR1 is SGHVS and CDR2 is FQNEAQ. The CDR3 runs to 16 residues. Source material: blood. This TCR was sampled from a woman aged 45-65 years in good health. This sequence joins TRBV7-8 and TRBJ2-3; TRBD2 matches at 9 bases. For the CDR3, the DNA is TGTGCCAGCAGCCCGCAGCTAGCGGGGTCCACAGATACGCAGTATTTT. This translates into CASSPQLAGSTDTQYF.